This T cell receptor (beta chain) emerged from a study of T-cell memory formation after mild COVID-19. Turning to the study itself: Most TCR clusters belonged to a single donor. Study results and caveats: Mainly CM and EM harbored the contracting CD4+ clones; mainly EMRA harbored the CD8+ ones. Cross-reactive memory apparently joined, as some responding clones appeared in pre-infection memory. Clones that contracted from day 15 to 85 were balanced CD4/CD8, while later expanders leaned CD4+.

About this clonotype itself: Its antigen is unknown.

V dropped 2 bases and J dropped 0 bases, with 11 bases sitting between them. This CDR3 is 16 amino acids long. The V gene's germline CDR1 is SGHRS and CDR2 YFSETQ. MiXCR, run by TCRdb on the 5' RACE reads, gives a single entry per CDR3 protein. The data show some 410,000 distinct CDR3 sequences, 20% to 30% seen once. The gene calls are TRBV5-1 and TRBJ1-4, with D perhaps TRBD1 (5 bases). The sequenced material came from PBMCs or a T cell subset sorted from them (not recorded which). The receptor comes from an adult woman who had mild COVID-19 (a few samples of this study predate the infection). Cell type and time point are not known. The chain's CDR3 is CASSFRSGATNEKLFF. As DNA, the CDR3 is TGCGCCAGCAGCTTCAGATCGGGGGCAACTAATGAAAAACTGTTTTTT. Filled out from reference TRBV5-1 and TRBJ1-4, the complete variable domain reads KAGVTQTPRYLIKTRGQQVTLSCSPISGHRSVSWYQQTPGQGLQFLFEYFSETQRNKGNFPGRFSGRQFSNSRSEMNVSTLELGDSALYLCASSFRSGATNEKLFFGSGTQLSVL.